The 27 T cell receptor beta chains presented below share a single source sample, sequenced in a study of OX40 agonist ivuxolimab in advanced cancers. Assay: immunoSEQ multiplex PCR; the TCRdb copy retains only in-frame clones and omits some. Among tens of thousands of clones listed, 75% to 90% were seen once. Here the sequenced sample was CD4+ or CD8+ T cells sorted from blood, taken in a trial of the OX40 agonist ivuxolimab. These receptors all come from an adult with an advanced solid tumor such as melanoma, head and neck, liver or kidney cancer.

J is TRBJ1-2 and V is TRBV28; D not resolved. The CDR3 has 15 amino acids. From germline, CDR1 is MDHEN and CDR2 SYDVKM. V was clipped by 4 bases and J by 0 bases, with 12 bases between them. In nucleotides, the CDR3 is TGTGCCAGCAGTTGGGCGGGGAAAGCTAACTATGGCTACACCTTC. This translates into CASSWAGKANYGYTF.

This clone came up a few times. The chain links TRBV18 to TRBJ2-5; a possible D gene is TRBD2 (6 bases). Germline CDR1 KGHSH, CDR2 LQKENI. V lost 6 bases to trimming and J lost 1 base, with 12 bases between them. CDR3 length equals 14 residues. The DNA for the CDR3 is TGTGCCAGCTCGACAGCCGGGGGCCAAGAGACCCAGTACTTC. It specifies CASSTAGGQETQYF.

The gene calls are TRBV13 and TRBJ2-7; TRBD1 aligns across 9 bases. The V segment lost 4 bases and the J segment 5 bases; nucleotides outside the gene matches: 9. This CDR3 spans 15 amino acids. Germline lookup yields CDR1 PRHDT and CDR2 FYEKMQ (reference sequence). For the CDR3, the DNA is TGTGCCAGCAGCTCGAAGGACAGGGGAAATAACGAGCAGTACTTC. Protein product: CASSSKDRGNNEQYF.

The V and J genes are TRBV7-9 and TRBJ1-6; D unresolved. The CDR3 length is 14 residues. V lost 2 bases, J lost 7 bases, and 9 bases lay in between. Germline-derived CDR1 and CDR2 are SEHNR and FQNEAQ (reference sequence). The CDR3 DNA is TGTGCCAGCAGCTTACAGAGCTCGAATTCACCCCTCCACTTT. Its translation: CASSLQSSNSPLHF.

The chain uses TRBV2 and TRBJ2-7, with D possibly matching TRBD2 (6 bases). V shed 6 bases and J shed 6 bases, with 15 bases lying between them. CDR3 length: 13 residues. The germline CDR1 and CDR2 sequences are SNHLY and FYNNEI. The CDR3 nucleotides read TGTGCCAGCAGGCGAACGGGGGTTGGCGAGCAGTACTTC. The encoded protein is CASRRTGVGEQYF.

The chain has TRBV18 and TRBJ1-5, with TRBD1 identical over 7 bases. V dropped 3 bases and J dropped 2; count of bases not matched to a gene: 7. This CDR3 contains 16 residues. The germline V gene encodes CDR1 KGHSH and CDR2 LQKENI. CDR3 amino acids: CASSPATGRRNQPQHF. For the CDR3, the DNA is TGTGCCAGCTCACCGGCGACAGGGAGGCGCAATCAGCCCCAGCATTTT.

The gene calls are TRBV18 and TRBJ2-2; unclear D gene. Germline CDR1 is KGHSH and CDR2 is LQKENI. The CDR3 contains 13 residues. Trimming left V 5 bases short and J 0 bases short, with 4 bases between. CDR3 sequence (DNA): TGTGCCAGCTCATCTCCGAACACCGGGGAGCTGTTTTTT. It yields the protein CASSSPNTGELFF.

The CDR3 nucleotides read TGTGCCAGCAGTGAAAGTCCGGCGGGACTTTACGAGCAGTACTTC. Its protein product is CASSESPAGLYEQYF. The V call is TRBV6-1, the J call TRBJ2-7; D possibly corresponds to TRBD2 (6 bases). V lost 2 bases to trimming and J lost 4 bases, with 15 bases between them. CDR1 is MNHNS and CDR2 is SASEGT in the germline V gene. The CDR3 loop spans 15 amino acids.

This clone appeared once. CDR3 coding DNA: TGCGCCAGCAGCCGAGCGGGGGGTTTACAAGCTTTCTTT. Amino acids: CASSRAGGLQAFF. The chain combines TRBV4-1 with TRBJ1-1; D may be TRBD1 (5 bases). Germline V gene data show CDR1 as MGHRA and CDR2 as YSYEKL. The V end was cut by 4 bases, the J end by 9 bases, with 15 bases between. The CDR3 sequence is 13 residues long.

The rearrangement links TRBV6-5 to TRBJ2-7, with TRBD1 matching 9 bases. CDR3 length: 15 amino acids. Germline trimming cut 2 bases from V and 3 bases from J; bases unmatched to any gene: 5. Germline CDR1 reads MNHEY; CDR2 reads SVGAGI. The CDR3 region is CASSYRDRVFYEQYF. CDR3 sequence (DNA): TGTGCCAGCAGTTACCGGGACAGGGTCTTCTACGAGCAGTACTTC.

This clone was recorded only once. The chain is built from TRBV4-1 and TRBJ1-6; possibly TRBD1 for D (6 bases). Trimming took off 5 bases at V and 10 bases at J, with 15 bases between the two ends. Germline values: CDR1 MGHRA, CDR2 YSYEKL. This CDR3 has 14 amino acids. The CDR3 loop reads CASSSPLGGSPLHF. The CDR3, as DNA: TGCGCCAGCAGCTCTCCCTTGGGGGGCTCACCCCTCCACTTT.

The rearrangement uses TRBV6-4 and TRBJ2-7, with 8 nucleotides matching TRBD1. The ends lost 6 bases at V and 9 bases at J; junction bases unmatched: 10. Germline V gives CDR1 MRHNA, CDR2 SNTAGT. This CDR3 is 13 amino acids long. This chain's CDR3 is CASSANRGTGQYF. CDR3 coding DNA: TGTGCCAGCAGCGCCAACAGGGGGACCGGGCAGTACTTC.

This chain links TRBV10-2 with TRBJ2-2, with 9 positions matching TRBD2. The J segment lost 0 bases and the V segment lost 10 bases, leaving 6 bases of the junction unmatched. Germline CDR1 WSHSY, CDR2 SAAADI. CDR3 length equals 15 residues. Written as DNA, the CDR3 is TGCGCCATAAGTTTAGCGGGGGCGAACACCGGGGAGCTGTTTTTT. This translates into CAISLAGANTGELFF.

The genes are TRBV16 and TRBJ2-1, with D possibly matching TRBD1 (6 bases). Germline V gives CDR1 KGHSY, CDR2 FQNENV. Trimming shortened V by 2 bases and J by 0 bases, and 8 bases separated the two germline ends. This CDR3 has 15 amino acids. The CDR3 loop is CASSQGTSSYNEQFF. The CDR3 bases are TGTGCCAGCAGCCAAGGGACAAGCTCCTACAATGAGCAGTTCTTC.

The V call is TRBV5-6, the J call TRBJ2-7; TRBD2 matches at 9 bases. With V trimmed by 4 bases and J by 7 bases, 12 bases remained unmatched. In germline, CDR1 is SGHDT, CDR2 YYEEEE. The CDR3 consists of 15 residues. The CDR3 sequence: CASSREREAPWEQYF. Here the CDR3 DNA reads TGTGCCAGCAGCAGAGAGCGGGAGGCTCCCTGGGAGCAGTACTTC.

The DNA of the CDR3 is TGTGCCAGCAGACCCCCCCCACCGCTAAGCTACGAGCAGTACTTC. Protein sequence: CASRPPPPLSYEQYF. This chain uses TRBV28 with TRBJ2-7; D gene unclear. Trimming shortened V by 6 bases and J by 3 bases, and 18 bases separated the two germline ends. Germline V lookup: CDR1 MDHEN, CDR2 SYDVKM. The CDR3 runs to 15 residues.

The chain employs TRBV7-9 and TRBJ1-5, with 9 bases aligning to TRBD1. Per the germline V gene, CDR1 is SEHNR and CDR2 is FQNEAQ (reference sequence). This CDR3 comprises 15 residues. With 10 bases clipped from V and 0 bases from J, the junction kept 7 bases outside the gene matches. The CDR3 DNA follows: TGTGCCACCAGACGGACAGGGGATAGCAATCAGCCCCAGCATTTT. Translation: CATRRTGDSNQPQHF.

This clone was found a few times. CDR3 in DNA: TGTGCCATACGGGACAGGGAAGATACGCAGTATTTT. Translation: CAIRDREDTQYF. The V call is TRBV6-6, the J call TRBJ2-3, with 9 bases lining up with TRBD1. Looked up from germline, CDR1 is MNHNY and CDR2 is SVGAGI (reference sequence). The V gene end was trimmed by 10 bases and the J gene end by 5 bases; junction bases not matched to a gene: 4. There are 12 residues in the CDR3.

This chain joins TRBV29-1 and TRBJ1-3; D gene ambiguous. V was pared by 4 bases and J by 0 bases, with 7 bases between. Germline V lookup: CDR1 SQVTM, CDR2 ANQGSEA. The length of the CDR3 is 13 residues. The CDR3 DNA follows: TGCAGCGTTGCGCAGACCTCTGGAAACACCATATATTTT. Translation: CSVAQTSGNTIYF.

The chain combines TRBV28 with TRBJ1-1; TRBD1 matches 7 bases. V shed 8 bases, J shed 7 bases, and the junction held 16 bases outside the gene matches. CDR3 length equals 15 residues. Germline CDR1 and CDR2: MDHEN and SYDVKM. DNA for the CDR3: TGTGCCAGCCACCTCCCTCGCCAGGGGGGAAATGAAGCTTTCTTT. It specifies CASHLPRQGGNEAFF.

The chain combines TRBV5-1 with TRBJ2-1, with TRBD2 matching over 8 bases. The CDR3 extends over 16 amino acids. The junction had 14 bases not matched to a gene; V was cut back by 4 bases and J by 8 bases. The germline CDR1 and CDR2 sequences are SGHRS and YFSETQ. The CDR3 sequence: CASSPSRSGRVDEQFF. CDR3 nucleotides: TGCGCCAGCAGCCCGTCGAGGAGCGGGAGAGTGGATGAGCAGTTCTTC.

Here the CDR3 DNA reads TGTGCCAGCAGTTCATATCCTTCAGGGGCCTATGGCTACACCTTC. Translating it yields CASSSYPSGAYGYTF. The chain has TRBV6-5 and TRBJ1-2; D perhaps matches TRBD1 (6 bases). The CDR3 consists of 15 residues. V shed 4 bases and J shed 4 bases, with 16 bases lying between them. The germline V gene encodes CDR1 MNHEY and CDR2 SVGAGI.

The chain uses TRBV18 and TRBJ1-1, with D possibly being TRBD1 (6 bases). Trimming left V 0 bases short and J 1 base short, with 9 bases between. Germline lookup yields CDR1 KGHSH and CDR2 LQKENI. The CDR3 loop spans 15 amino acids. The CDR3 coding sequence is TGTGCCAGCTCACCACCGACGGGGGCGAACACTGAAGCTTTCTTT. Its protein product is CASSPPTGANTEAFF.

The chain couples TRBV4-1 to TRBJ1-5, with D unclear. Germline CDR1 and CDR2: MGHRA and YSYEKL. The CDR3 is 14 amino acids. V lost 6 bases, J lost 0 bases, and 9 bases lay in between. The CDR3 spells CASRRTVSNQPQHF. CDR3 nucleotide sequence: TGCGCCAGCAGACGGACCGTTAGCAATCAGCCCCAGCATTTT.

The chain recombines TRBV11-2 with TRBJ1-4, with 11 bases lining up with TRBD1. J lost 8 bases, V lost 4 bases, and 12 bases had no gene match. Looked up from germline, CDR1 is SGHAT and CDR2 is FQNNGV. CDR3 length: 17 residues. This CDR3 is CASSSIRDRGMREKLFF. The CDR3 DNA follows: TGTGCCAGCAGCTCAATCCGGGACAGGGGGATGAGGGAAAAACTGTTTTTT.

The rearrangement joins TRBV19 to TRBJ2-1, with a possible D match to TRBD2 (6 bases). V gave up 7 bases and J gave up 5 bases, with 15 bases separating them. This CDR3 is 14 amino acids long. Looked up from germline, CDR1 is LNHDA and CDR2 is SQIVND (reference sequence). The CDR3 loop is CASMTPGRHNEQFF. Here the CDR3 DNA reads TGTGCCAGTATGACCCCGGGGAGGCACAATGAGCAGTTCTTC.

This clone was seen only a few times. This sequence joins TRBV7-2 and TRBJ1-5; perhaps TRBD1 as D (6 bases). This CDR3 region has 14 residues. Germline assignment: CDR1 SGHTA and CDR2 FQGNSA. V was pared by 5 bases and J by 9 bases, with 17 bases between. Here the CDR3 reads CASSNQGGGVPQHF. The CDR3 region has the DNA TGTGCCAGCAGCAACCAGGGAGGGGGGGTGCCCCAGCATTTT. The full variable domain, in which reference TRBV7-2 and TRBJ1-5 provide the parts outside the CDR3, is GAGVSQSPSNKVTEKGKDVELRCDPISGHTALYWYRQSLGQGLEFLIYFQGNSAPDKSGLPSDRFSAERTGGSVSTLTIQRTQQEDSAVYLCASSNQGGGVPQHFGDGTRLSIL.